This TCR beta chain was documented in a study of T cell repertoires in cytomegalovirus infection. Findings and caveats of the study: Adding up the frequency of public TCR beta families identified people who carried CMV plus the relevant HLA. CMV-specific TCR beta clonotypes restricted by HLA-C were the ones dominating the ex vivo response.

Note on this clonotype: Its antigen remains unknown.

Per the germline V gene, CDR1 is MNHEY and CDR2 is SMNVEV (reference sequence). The V end was cut by 4 bases, the J end by 3 bases, with 13 bases between. The CDR3 spans 14 residues. TCRdb re-called the reads through MiXCR, storing one row per CDR3 protein. The data contain under 90,000 distinct CDR3 sequences, more than 40% of them singletons. This chain joins TRBV27 and TRBJ2-7; the D is unclear. The origin of this receptor is a human donor in good health (CMV status not recorded). Some clones in this sample may be carry-over from other donors' samples. The specimen comprised CD8+ T cells from cultured PBMCs, sampled from culture after CMV antigen stimulation. The chain's CDR3 is CASSSFGPHYEQYF. The CDR3 DNA follows: TGTGCCAGCAGTTCTTTTGGCCCCCACTACGAGCAGTACTTC.